This record looks at one T cell receptor beta chain sequence and its context. The specificity of this receptor is unknown. Per-nucleotide qualities are absent, and no much larger clonotype sits a single base away. The sample is drawn from a study of blood T cell repertoires in COVID-19 (dated by TCRdb to about 2020). For context, the study as a whole: Samples covering the acute and convalescent phases of COVID-19 were provided by collaborators in the United States, Italy and Spain. The prospective study material was composed of cDNA or gDNA derived from T cells, B-cell-depleted T cells, or PBMCs. Subjects who had been exposed to COVID-19, were actively infected with it, or had recovered from it provided the deeply sampled blood TCRbeta repertoires that made up the dataset. The repertoires were made available in a free public database intended to serve as a resource for research on the immune response to SARS-CoV-2. Samples were obtained from the ongoing ImmuneRACE study (first 160 participants) and from about 1,300 subjects provided by 6 global collaborators. A de-identified subject ID, COVID-19 status, age in years and sex were almost always included in the sample metadata. Where HLA class I and class II types were available, the types were taken from metadata supplied by the sample provider, not from assay-based typing.

TCRbeta CDR3 regions were amplified from genomic DNA using the immunoSEQ Assay, a bias-controlled multiplex PCR. In the original analysis: Within the assay, amplification of reference gene primers was used to estimate how many nucleated cells each sample contained. To quantify the absolute abundance of each unique TCRbeta CDR3 rearrangement, sequence reads were collapsed and filtered. For each sample, productive Simpson clonality was calculated as the square root of Simpson's diversity index over productive rearrangements. TCRdb mirrors the immuneACCESS table, restricted to in-frame sequences. Some clones are absent from its copies; in checked studies, under half trace to an unresolved V gene, and the reason for the others is unknown. That table supplies the V and J calls and clone size; D and trimming were determined from the DNA. The sample table records under 200,000 clones; more than 85% of these occur just once. Jointly, the top ten make up around 1.9% of the sample.

Collaborating institutions collected whole blood in K2EDTA tubes following their own protocols. Collaborator samples were shipped for TCRbeta analysis as frozen whole blood, isolated PBMCs, or DNA extracted from either sample type. Broader findings and caveats from the paper: The quantity of clinical and demographic metadata differed by source and by participant and was supplied without curation.

The CDR3 runs 12 residues from the cysteine to the phenylalanine. Of the read, only the CDR3 DNA is kept; its 36 bases are in frame from base 1. CDR1 is given as MNHEY and CDR2 as SVGEGT, both from the germline V gene. V sheds 5 bases and J sheds 4 bases, leaving 8 bases between their ends. The sample comprised peripheral blood. This TCR derives from a man between 65 and 85 years old with active or convalescent COVID-19. The chain joins TRBV6-2 or TRBV6-3 to TRBJ1-1; the D gene is unclear. The CDR3: CASSRPGTEAFF. DNA sequence: TGTGCCAGCAGTCGACCGGGCACTGAAGCTTTCTTT.